The 30 T cell receptor beta chains reported below all come from one sample, sequenced in a study of T cells in Graves' hyperthyroidism and ophthalmopathy. Amplification of TCR beta CDR3 regions was performed using RNA transcripts as template. Using the HTBI primer set, a first-round RT-PCR was run on the TCR CDR3. Via MiXCR, TCRdb re-called the multiplex PCR reads, giving one row per CDR3 protein. The table records about 590,000 distinct CDR3 sequences, roughly 14% of them present only once. Sequencing was done on a sample of blood. The source of these receptors is a young woman with Graves' hyperthyroidism.

The chain combines TRBV24-1 with TRBJ2-1; 13 bases agree with TRBD2. The germline CDR1 and CDR2 sequences are KGHDR and SFDVKD. The CDR3 is 18 amino acids. Unmatched junction bases numbered 10, after V lost 3 bases and J lost 6 bases. The CDR3 protein is CATSDIPGLAGRSNEQFF. CDR3 nucleotide sequence: TGTGCCACCAGTGATATACCGGGACTAGCGGGAAGATCCAATGAGCAGTTCTTC.

This clonotype was seen ten or more times. The CDR3 protein is CASSWETSSYEQYF. CDR3 nucleotide sequence: TGCGCCAGCAGCTGGGAGACGAGCTCCTACGAGCAGTACTTC. The genes are TRBV5-1 and TRBJ2-7; D possibly corresponds to TRBD2 (5 bases). V dropped 3 bases and J dropped 0 bases, with 10 bases sitting between them. Germline CDR1 and CDR2: SGHRS and YFSETQ. This CDR3 spans 14 amino acids.

This clonotype was recorded at least ten times. V usage is TRBV2 and J usage is TRBJ1-1, with D perhaps TRBD1 (6 bases). This CDR3 spans 13 amino acids. Trimming took off 7 bases at V and 0 bases at J, with 9 bases between the two ends. Germline CDR1 is SNHLY and CDR2 is FYNNEI. CDR3 DNA: TGTGCCAGCAACAGGGACATGAACACTGAAGCTTTCTTT. It yields the protein CASNRDMNTEAFF.

This clonotype was recorded many times. The rearrangement uses TRBV27 and TRBJ1-2, with unresolved D. V was pared by 6 bases and J by 2 bases, with 16 bases between. Per germline, CDR1 MNHEY and CDR2 SMNVEV (reference sequence). The CDR3 runs 15 residues. CDR3 nucleotide sequence: TGTGCCAGCAGCCCCCGGGCAGTGGAAAACTATGGCTACACCTTC. This codes for CASSPRAVENYGYTF.

This clonotype was counted only a few times. This chain links TRBV30 with TRBJ2-7; the D gene could be TRBD1 or TRBD2 (6 bases each). Per the germline V gene, CDR1 is GTSNPN and CDR2 is SVGIG (reference sequence). The V and J ends lost 4 bases and 3 bases respectively, with 13 bases between them. CDR3 length equals 13 residues. CDR3 nucleotide sequence: TGTGCCTGGACCGGGGGCTTGAACTACGAGCAGTACTTC. This encodes CAWTGGLNYEQYF.

This clonotype appeared many times. The rearrangement uses TRBV6-1 and TRBJ1-1; D possibly corresponds to TRBD1 (6 bases). This CDR3 contains 15 residues. Trimming stripped 7 bases from V and 5 bases from J, with 20 bases between. The germline CDR1 and CDR2 sequences are MNHNS and SASEGT. Here the CDR3 reads CASTTGLLRGTEAFF. The CDR3 nucleotides are TGTGCCAGCACTACAGGGCTTTTAAGAGGTACTGAAGCTTTCTTT.

This chain connects TRBV5-1 to TRBJ2-3; TRBD2 aligns across 14 bases. Trimming at V came to 3 bases and at J to 2 bases, leaving 8 bases not matched to a gene. Germline-derived CDR1 and CDR2 are SGHRS and YFSETQ. The length of the CDR3 is 18 residues. The CDR3 here is CASSSNPGLAGVTDTQYF. DNA of the CDR3: TGCGCCAGCAGCTCAAACCCGGGACTAGCGGGGGTCACAGATACGCAGTATTTT.

This clonotype was seen repeatedly, ten times or more. The V and J genes are TRBV28 and TRBJ1-2; 8 positions agree with TRBD1. Germline V gene sequence: CDR1 MDHEN, CDR2 SYDVKM. V lost 7 bases to trimming and J lost 8 bases; unmatched junction nucleotides: 9. The CDR3 covers 13 residues. The CDR3 DNA follows: TGTGCCAGCATTAAGAACAGGGGGGGAGGCTACACCTTC. Translation: CASIKNRGGGYTF.

At least ten counts were recorded for this clonotype. The V gene is TRBV7-9, the J gene TRBJ2-2; D is undetermined. V was pared by 10 bases and J by 5 bases, with 17 bases between. CDR1 and CDR2 from the germline V gene are SEHNR and FQNEAQ (reference sequence). The length of the CDR3 is 14 residues. CDR3 loop: CATRAPTSTGELFF. The CDR3, as DNA: TGTGCCACCCGAGCCCCGACCTCAACCGGGGAGCTGTTTTTT. Combining the CDR3 with reference TRBV7-9 and TRBJ2-2 gives the whole variable domain DTGVSQNPRHKITKRGQNVTFRCDPISEHNRLYWYRQTLGQGPEFLTYFQNEAQLEKSRLLSDRFSAERPKGSFSTLEIQRTEQGDSAMYLCATRAPTSTGELFFGEGSRLTVL.

This clonotype was detected ten times or more. This sequence joins TRBV2 and TRBJ2-5, with a weak D call TRBD2 (7 bases). Germline assignment: CDR1 SNHLY and CDR2 FYNNEI. The V gene lost 3 bases and the J gene lost 9 bases, with 17 bases spanning the gap. The CDR3 length is 14 residues. The CDR3: CASSDTGRAQPQYF. The DNA for the CDR3 is TGTGCCAGCAGTGACACAGGGAGGGCCCAGCCCCAGTACTTC.

This clonotype was seen at least ten times. The chain has TRBV12-3 or TRBV12-4 and TRBJ1-3; weak D call: TRBD1 (6 bases). With 6 bases removed from V and 3 bases from J, the gap between germline ends came to 18 bases. The CDR3 is made up of 16 amino acids. The CDR3 protein is CASSSLGGTYGNTIYF. CDR3 bases: TGTGCCAGCAGCTCCCTTGGTGGGACATATGGAAACACCATATATTTT.

This clonotype was picked up many times. The chain uses TRBV6-2 or TRBV6-3 and TRBJ1-2; D call uncertain. Germline CDR1 is MNHEY and CDR2 is SVGEGT. The CDR3 is 13 amino acids. Trimming cost V 5 bases and J 1 base, with 8 bases left between them. CDR3 sequence (DNA): TGTGCCAGCAGTCGGGTGCTTAACTATGGCTACACCTTC. Protein sequence: CASSRVLNYGYTF.

This clonotype appeared a few times. The chain employs TRBV15 and TRBJ2-7; TRBD1 or TRBD2 may be the D gene (6 bases each). V was trimmed by 0 bases and J by 3 bases, leaving 12 bases between them. Germline CDR1 and CDR2: LNHNV and YYDKDF (reference sequence). The CDR3 covers 15 residues. The CDR3 is CATSRDGGLDYEQYF. The DNA for the CDR3 is TGTGCCACCAGCAGAGATGGGGGGCTGGACTACGAGCAGTACTTC.

V is TRBV7-9 and J is TRBJ2-1; D may correspond to TRBD1 or TRBD2 (5 bases each). Germline V lookup: CDR1 SEHNR, CDR2 FQNEAQ (reference sequence). The CDR3 spans 15 residues. The V gene lost 3 bases and the J gene lost 2 bases, with 11 bases spanning the gap. This CDR3 reads CASSFRDGAYNEQFF. CDR3 DNA sequence: TGTGCCAGCAGCTTCAGGGACGGCGCCTACAATGAGCAGTTCTTC.

The chain recombines TRBV3-1 with TRBJ1-1; 8 bases are a match to TRBD1. CDR3 size: 15 residues. Germline CDR1 is LGHDT and CDR2 is YNNKEL (reference sequence). V lost 0 bases and J lost 7; bases outside the gene matches: 7. The CDR3, as DNA: TGTGCCAGCAGCCAAGAGTTGGGGACAGGCGGTGAAGCTTTCTTT. This codes for CASSQELGTGGEAFF.

The chain combines TRBV7-2 with TRBJ2-2; 7 nucleotides agree with TRBD2. Germline V gives CDR1 SGHTA, CDR2 FQGNSA. V gave up 2 bases and J gave up 6 bases; unmatched junction bases: 3. This CDR3 spans 14 amino acids. In nucleotides, the CDR3 is TGTGCCAGCAGCTTAACTAGCGACGCCGGGGAGCTGTTTTTT. Amino acid sequence: CASSLTSDAGELFF.

As concerns this clonotype: A much larger clone differs by one base, so this may be a read error. V gene TRBV2 combines with J gene TRBJ2-7; the match to TRBD2 covers 11 bases. This CDR3 spans 16 amino acids. After removal of 6 bases from V and 3 bases from J, the junction contained 10 bases not matched to a gene. Looked up from germline, CDR1 is SNHLY and CDR2 is FYNNEI. CDR3 in DNA: TGTGCCAGCAGGTTTAGCGGGGGGGAACATTTCTACGAGCAGTACTTC. It codes for CASRFSGGEHFYEQYF.

This clonotype was found many times. V and J are TRBV3-1 and TRBJ2-2; the match to TRBD1 covers 7 bases. Trimming removed 0 bases from V and 7 bases from J; junction bases left unmatched: 2. The CDR3 is 14 amino acids. Germline lookup yields CDR1 LGHDT and CDR2 YNNKEL (reference sequence). CDR3 in amino acids: CASSQEGGGGELFF. The CDR3 DNA reads TGTGCCAGCAGCCAAGAAGGGGGCGGCGGGGAGCTGTTTTTT. The variable domain in full, completed from reference TRBV3-1 and TRBJ2-2, reads DTAVSQTPKYLVTQMGNDKSIKCEQNLGHDTMYWYKQDSKKFLKIMFSYNNKELIINETVPNRFSPKSPDKAHLNLHINSLELGDSAVYFCASSQEGGGGELFFGEGSRLTVL.

To note about this clonotype: A single base separates this from a much larger clone, so it may be a read error. The V gene is TRBV27, the J gene TRBJ2-1, with 12 bases fitting TRBD1. CDR1 and CDR2 (germline): MNHEY, SMNVEV (reference sequence). The CDR3 loop spans 16 amino acids. The CDR3 nucleotides read TGTGCCAGCAGTGAACCGGGACAGGGGGCTATCAATGAGCGGTTCTTC. This codes for CASSEPGQGAINERFF.

V and J are TRBV6-1 and TRBJ2-3; D is unresolved. V dropped 0 bases and J dropped 5 bases, with 12 bases sitting between them. This CDR3 is 15 amino acids long. Per the germline V gene, CDR1 is MNHNS and CDR2 is SASEGT. CDR3 residues: CASSEAFPWQDTQYF. The CDR3 DNA sequence: TGTGCCAGCAGTGAAGCGTTTCCTTGGCAAGATACGCAGTATTTT.

V usage is TRBV7-3 and J usage is TRBJ2-1; TRBD2 matches at 14 bases. V lost 6 bases, J lost 8 bases, and 3 bases stayed unmatched. This CDR3 has 14 residues. From germline, CDR1 is SGHTA and CDR2 FQGTGA. The CDR3 here is CASRWGLAGDEQFF. DNA for the CDR3: TGTGCCAGCAGGTGGGGACTAGCGGGAGATGAGCAGTTCTTC.

This clonotype came up many times. The chain combines TRBV20-1 with TRBJ2-1, with 11 bases identical to TRBD1. Germline V CDR1 and CDR2: DFQATT, SNEGSKA (reference sequence). V trimming: 0 bases; J trimming: 9 bases; junction bases outside the gene matches: 7. This CDR3 has 15 amino acids. The CDR3 region has the DNA TGCAGTGCTAGAGATAGGGGGACAGGGGGTGGTGAGCAGTTCTTC. Its protein product is CSARDRGTGGGEQFF.

This clonotype occurred a few times. The chain is built from TRBV20-1 and TRBJ1-6; 8 nucleotides align to TRBD1. V gave up 2 bases and J gave up 9 bases; unmatched junction bases: 6. CDR3 length equals 14 residues. Germline CDR1 reads DFQATT; CDR2 reads SNEGSKA (reference sequence). Here the CDR3 DNA reads TGCAGTGCTAGATTGAACAGGGGGAGTTCACCCCTCCACTTT. Protein sequence: CSARLNRGSSPLHF.

This clonotype was detected only a few times. V usage is TRBV20-1 and J usage is TRBJ2-4, with TRBD1 identical over 7 bases. The CDR3 loop spans 14 amino acids. Germline trimming cut 6 bases from V and 5 bases from J; bases unmatched to any gene: 10. Germline lookup yields CDR1 DFQATT and CDR2 SNEGSKA (reference sequence). The chain's CDR3 is CSARGQRFENIQYF. CDR3 DNA sequence: TGCAGTGCCCGGGGACAGCGTTTTGAAAACATTCAGTACTTC.

The sample holds many counts of this clonotype. The genes are TRBV27 and TRBJ2-7, with D maybe TRBD1 (6 bases). The CDR3 is made up of 16 amino acids. CDR1 and CDR2 (germline): MNHEY, SMNVEV (reference sequence). The ends were cut back, 5 bases at V and 0 bases at J, with 17 bases in the middle. This chain's CDR3 is CASSGGVSVSSYEQYF. The DNA for the CDR3 is TGTGCCAGCAGTGGGGGCGTGTCAGTCAGCTCCTACGAGCAGTACTTC.

At least ten counts were recorded for this clonotype. The chain links TRBV9 to TRBJ2-3, with a weak D call TRBD2 (5 bases). Germline CDR1 is SGDLS and CDR2 is YYNGEE. The CDR3 totals 14 residues. V was shortened by 0 bases and J by 4 bases, with 9 bases between the two germline ends. CDR3 bases: TGTGCCAGCAGCGTAGGGGCGGGTTCAGATACGCAGTATTTT. Translated, it gives CASSVGAGSDTQYF.

The table lists this clonotype with many counts. This chain joins TRBV12-3 or TRBV12-4 and TRBJ1-1; 7 bases are a match to TRBD1. V was pared by 5 bases and J by 1 base, with 7 bases of the junction left unmatched. The CDR3 covers 15 residues. CDR3: CASSKWRGPNTEAFF. In nucleotides, the CDR3 is TGTGCCAGCAGTAAATGGAGGGGGCCGAACACTGAAGCTTTCTTT.

This clonotype came up a few times. This sequence joins TRBV7-9 and TRBJ2-1; 11 bases are a match to TRBD2. Per germline, CDR1 SEHNR and CDR2 FQNEAQ (reference sequence). The V gene end was trimmed by 5 bases and the J gene end by 9 bases; junction bases not matched to a gene: 6. CDR3 length equals 14 residues. The CDR3 coding sequence is TGTGCCAGCAGCCAAACTAGCGGGAGCACTGAGCAGTTCTTC. It yields the protein CASSQTSGSTEQFF.

This clonotype was recorded many times. This rearrangement joins TRBV2 to TRBJ2-5; 7 bases are a match to TRBD1. Germline V lookup: CDR1 SNHLY, CDR2 FYNNEI. V shed 7 bases and J 2 bases; nucleotides not matched to a gene: 4. The CDR3 loop spans 13 amino acids. CDR3 in DNA: TGTGCCAGCAATAGGGGGCAACAAGAGACCCAGTACTTC. Translating it yields CASNRGQQETQYF.

This clonotype has more than one count but fewer than ten. J is TRBJ1-6 and V is TRBV20-1; possibly TRBD1 for D (5 bases). The CDR3 has 18 amino acids. The germline V and J ends were trimmed by 5 bases and 14 bases, with 34 bases remaining between them. CDR1 DFQATT and CDR2 SNEGSKA come from the germline V gene (reference sequence). CDR3 coding DNA: TGCAGTGCTCCAGCCTTGTCGAGTGGGACTGCTAACCTTTTGGCCCTCCACTTT. Protein product: CSAPALSSGTANLLALHF.